This T cell receptor (beta chain) was observed in a study of cytomegalovirus exposure and HLA in healthy donors. General observations from the study: Available immune exposure information covered CMV serostatus only. TRBV6-2, TRBV6-3 and some other V segments were excluded as indistinguishable.

Healthy bone marrow donors formed the donor group. On this clone: Its antigen is unknown.

This CDR3 has 14 residues. Trimming left V 6 bases short and J 6 bases short, with 14 bases between. Germline CDR1 and CDR2: MNHEY and SVGAGI. PCR primers comprised 60 Vbeta and 13 Jbeta primers. The protocol was immunoSEQ multiplex PCR, while the TCRdb copy is restricted to in-frame clones and leaves out a portion. The sample has tens of thousands of clones; 90% are singletons. The rearrangement uses TRBV6-5 and TRBJ2-2; D is perhaps TRBD1 (6 bases). This TCR came from a woman between 18 and 30 years old in good health and CMV-seronegative. The sample taken for sequencing was PBMCs. CDR3 residues: CASRKQGGPGELFF. The CDR3 nucleotides read TGTGCCAGCAGAAAACAGGGCGGCCCCGGGGAGCTGTTTTTT.